These 12 T cell receptor beta chains came from one sample sequenced in a study of T-cell reconstitution after alpha-beta-depleted transplantation in children. Preparation of the TCRbeta library involved a method that used unique molecular identifiers. Each CDR3 protein gets one entry after TCRdb re-called the PCR reads with MiXCR. The sample contains some 590,000 distinct CDR3 sequences, about 11% of which appear only once. The material was PBMCs from the stem cell graft donor, obtained from the stem cell graft. Receptor source: a human donor who donated a stem cell graft to a child with acute myeloid leukemia.

This clonotype has a count of ten or more. The rearrangement joins TRBV29-1 to TRBJ2-5; D is undetermined. This CDR3 comprises 14 residues. V was trimmed by 5 bases and J by 2 bases, leaving 15 bases between them. From germline, CDR1 is SQVTM and CDR2 ANQGSEA. CDR3 sequence: CSVPMDGLQETQYF. CDR3 DNA: TGCAGCGTTCCAATGGACGGGTTACAAGAGACCCAGTACTTC.

This clonotype has only a few counts. The V call is TRBV29-1, the J call TRBJ1-3; 8 bases agree with TRBD1. From germline, CDR1 is SQVTM and CDR2 ANQGSEA. V was clipped by 7 bases and J by 1 base; unmatched bases: 6. The CDR3 sequence is 14 residues long. The CDR3 spells CSATGEVSGNTIYF. CDR3 DNA: TGCAGCGCGACAGGGGAAGTATCTGGAAACACCATATATTTT.

This clonotype was seen a few times. CDR3 region: CASSRTFGETQYF. Here the CDR3 DNA reads TGTGCCAGCAGCCGTACGTTCGGGGAGACCCAGTACTTC. The chain combines TRBV7-2 with TRBJ2-5, with D hard to call. CDR1 is SGHTA and CDR2 is FQGNSA in the germline V gene. The CDR3 length is 13 residues. The ends were cut back, 5 bases at V and 5 bases at J, with 12 bases in the middle.

This clonotype has more than one count but fewer than ten. The chain links TRBV29-1 to TRBJ2-6; TRBD1 is a possible D gene (5 bases). Germline CDR1 is SQVTM and CDR2 is ANQGSEA. The V and J ends lost 4 bases and 2 bases respectively, with 9 bases between them. The CDR3 runs 14 residues. The CDR3 DNA sequence: TGCAGCGTTGCTGTACAGGCTGGGGCCAACGTCCTGACTTTC. Translated, it gives CSVAVQAGANVLTF.

This sequence joins TRBV6-5 and TRBJ2-3; the match to TRBD2 covers 10 bases. Germline lookup yields CDR1 MNHEY and CDR2 SVGAGI. This CDR3 comprises 15 residues. The J segment lost 5 bases and the V segment lost 0 bases, leaving 2 bases of the junction unmatched. CDR3 DNA: TGTGCCAGCAGTTACTCCGGGACTAGCGTAGATACGCAGTATTTT. Protein sequence: CASSYSGTSVDTQYF.

The chain joins TRBV5-4 to TRBJ2-5, with 7 bases matching TRBD2. The CDR3 is 15 residues long. The trim removed 1 base at V and 0 bases at J, leaving 3 bases unmatched. Germline assignment: CDR1 SGHNT and CDR2 YYREEE (reference sequence). CDR3 bases: TGTGCCAGCAGCTTGCCAGGGACTAACCAAGAGACCCAGTACTTC. Protein product: CASSLPGTNQETQYF.

This clonotype was detected ten times or more. The chain uses TRBV12-3 or TRBV12-4 and TRBJ2-7, with 7 bases aligning to TRBD1. V trimming: 6 bases; J trimming: 5 bases; junction bases outside the gene matches: 4. The CDR3 runs to 12 residues. The CDR3: CASRTQGDEQYF. The CDR3 DNA reads as TGTGCCAGCAGGACCCAGGGGGACGAGCAGTACTTC.

Comments on this clonotype: This clone may be a read error of a much larger clone one base away. Lacking the conserved final phenylalanine or tryptophan, this CDR3 likely reflects a read error. This sequence joins TRBV20-1 and TRBJ2-7; a possible D gene is TRBD2 (6 bases). From germline, CDR1 is DFQATT and CDR2 SNEGSKA (reference sequence). The CDR3 has 15 amino acids. Between the trimmed V and J ends, which lost 1 base and 3 bases, there was a span of 16 bases. The CDR3 protein is CSARGIGAGSYEQYL. CDR3 in DNA: TGCAGTGCTAGAGGAATTGGTGCGGGAAGCTACGAGCAGTACCTC.

The V and J genes are TRBV2 and TRBJ1-2; D ambiguous. Germline V CDR1 and CDR2: SNHLY, FYNNEI. V lost 0 bases and J 7 bases, leaving 9 bases between the germline ends. The CDR3 covers 13 residues. For the CDR3, the DNA is TGTGCCAGCAGTGAAGCAGGTCCCCGTGGCTACACCTTC. This encodes CASSEAGPRGYTF.

The chain uses TRBV6-1 and TRBJ1-5; D remains ambiguous. Trimming cost V 3 bases and J 11 bases, with 14 bases left between them. Germline V gives CDR1 MNHNS, CDR2 SASEGT. This CDR3 contains 13 residues. DNA of the CDR3: TGTGCCAGCAGTGACAGGACCGTGGTTACCCAGCATTTT. It encodes CASSDRTVVTQHF.

This clonotype was found many times. The chain carries TRBV12-3 or TRBV12-4 and TRBJ1-1; 7 nucleotides agree with TRBD1. The CDR3 extends over 19 amino acids. V dropped 5 bases and J dropped 0; count of bases not matched to a gene: 18. CDR3 bases: TGTGCCAGCAGTGCCCTACAGGGGCTCACCCAATACATGAACACTGAAGCTTTCTTT. It specifies CASSALQGLTQYMNTEAFF.

The chain recombines TRBV6-1 with TRBJ1-5; D unclear. Germline CDR1 reads MNHNS; CDR2 reads SASEGT. CDR3 length equals 15 residues. Trimming took off 4 bases at V and 5 bases at J, with 15 bases between the two ends. The CDR3 is CASSAAVQVHQPQHF. The CDR3, as DNA: TGTGCCAGCAGTGCAGCGGTCCAGGTTCATCAGCCCCAGCATTTT.